This T cell receptor beta chain was documented in a study of a mutant IDH1 vaccine in newly diagnosed glioma. Described time point: week 47, end of study. A 20-mer mutant IDH1 peptide at 300 ug was injected subcutaneously with topical imiquimod. About this clone: What it recognizes is unknown.

Clones were sequenced by immunoSEQ multiplex PCR, and TCRdb holds only the in-frame ones, with some missing. This table has 50,000 to 65,000 clones, about 65% appearing once. Trimming cost V 4 bases and J 4 bases; bases outside gene matches: 9. Germline lookup yields CDR1 MNHNS and CDR2 SASEGT. The CDR3 extends over 15 amino acids. This specimen consisted of peripheral blood mononuclear cells (PBMCs), obtained from a glioma patient whose treatment included an IDH1 peptide vaccine. The chain uses TRBV6-1 and TRBJ1-1; TRBD1 matches at 7 bases. The receptor was isolated from a man aged 40-55 years with glioma. Some clones in this sample may be carry-over from other donors' samples. The CDR3 nucleotides are TGTGCCAGCAGTGCGGACCCGACAGGGAGCACTGAAGCTTTCTTT. It specifies CASSADPTGSTEAFF.